The next 8 T cell receptor beta chains were all read from a single sample in a study of T cells after yellow fever vaccination. TCRdb redid the calling of the 5' RACE reads with MiXCR, one entry per CDR3 protein. The data contain 400,000 to 650,000 distinct CDR3 sequences, 21% of them singletons. The sample was PBMCs, taken about 21 days after the first yellow fever vaccination. The origin of the receptors is a man between 18 and 35 years old who received the YFV17D yellow fever vaccine.

This clonotype was observed at least ten times. V usage is TRBV3-1 and J usage is TRBJ1-1; D is unresolved. This CDR3 spans 15 amino acids. Germline-derived CDR1 and CDR2 are LGHDT and YNNKEL (reference sequence). Trimming removed 4 bases from V and 7 bases from J, with 19 bases in between. CDR3 amino acids: CASSPYKGSPLEAFF. DNA of the CDR3: TGTGCCAGCAGCCCCTATAAGGGAAGCCCCCTTGAAGCTTTCTTT.

CDR3: CASSLMRDSPLHF. CDR3 nucleotide sequence: TGTGCCAGCAGCTTAATGAGGGATTCACCCCTCCACTTT. V usage is TRBV7-3 and J usage is TRBJ1-6; D gene uncertain. CDR1 SGHTA and CDR2 FQGTGA come from the germline V gene. The CDR3 covers 13 residues. The ends were cut back, 1 base at V and 8 bases at J, with 6 bases in the middle. Variable domain in full (rest from reference TRBV7-3 and TRBJ1-6): GAGVSQTPSNKVTEKGKYVELRCDPISGHTALYWYRQSLGQGPEFLIYFQGTGAADDSGLPNDRFFAVRPEGSVSTLKIQRTERGDSAVYLCASSLMRDSPLHFGNGTRLTVT.

This clonotype has a handful of counts. J is TRBJ1-2 and V is TRBV15; D not certain. Trimming shortened V by 0 bases and J by 4 bases, and 6 bases separated the two germline ends. This CDR3 has 13 residues. CDR1 and CDR2 (germline): LNHNV, YYDKDF (reference sequence). CDR3 amino acids: CATSRELIYGYTF. CDR3 coding DNA: TGTGCCACCAGCAGAGAACTGATCTATGGCTACACCTTC.

This clonotype has a handful of counts. The chain recombines TRBV9 with TRBJ2-6; 7 bases map to TRBD1. V lost 3 bases, J lost 2 bases, and 8 bases stayed unmatched. Germline CDR1 reads SGDLS; CDR2 reads YYNGEE. This CDR3 region has 17 residues. CDR3 in amino acids: CASSAPNRGAGANVLTF. CDR3 DNA sequence: TGTGCCAGCAGCGCCCCAAACAGGGGTGCTGGGGCCAACGTCCTGACTTTC.

This chain connects TRBV18 to TRBJ1-1; no definite D call. Trimming took 1 base from V and 7 from J, leaving 7 bases between them. Germline V gene sequence: CDR1 KGHSH, CDR2 LQKENI. The CDR3 extends over 12 amino acids. The CDR3 reads CASSPLGSEAFF. The CDR3 bases are TGTGCCAGCTCACCACTCGGCAGTGAAGCTTTCTTT.

The V gene is TRBV7-3, the J gene TRBJ2-1, with D possibly TRBD2 on 5 matching bases. The CDR3 has 15 amino acids. The V gene's germline CDR1 is SGHTA and CDR2 FQGTGA. With 5 bases removed from V and 6 bases from J, the gap between germline ends came to 17 bases. CDR3 amino acids: CASSPRVAPANEQFF. The CDR3 nucleotides read TGTGCCAGCAGCCCGCGGGTAGCCCCAGCCAATGAGCAGTTCTTC.

V is TRBV18 and J is TRBJ2-4, with D uncertain. This CDR3 is built from 15 residues. V was cut by 0 bases and J by 1 base, with 7 bases left in between. Per the germline V gene, CDR1 is KGHSH and CDR2 is LQKENI. The CDR3: CASSPPGIAKNIQYF. CDR3 coding DNA: TGTGCCAGCTCACCACCAGGGATTGCCAAAAACATTCAGTACTTC.

The V gene is TRBV5-1, the J gene TRBJ2-5; the match to TRBD2 covers 12 bases. V lost 0 bases and J lost 2; bases outside the gene matches: 5. The CDR3 runs 17 residues. Germline V gives CDR1 SGHRS, CDR2 YFSETQ. This CDR3 reads CASSLGLAGALQETQYF. As DNA, the CDR3 is TGCGCCAGCAGCTTGGGACTAGCGGGGGCCCTTCAAGAGACCCAGTACTTC.